This T cell receptor beta chain was retrieved from a study of vaccination effects on CD4 cells after COVID-19. ViraFEST expansion of antigen-specific CD4+ T cells with viral peptide pools preceded sequencing. The culture ran for 10 days before CD4+ T cells were isolated. Nucleocapsid antibodies were negative in the vaccine recipients, who had never had SARS-CoV-2 infection. In culture with 8 to 10 IU/ml IL-2 and 9 to 10 ug/ml peptides, PBMC were grown at two million per well. The study's findings and limits: Nearly all vaccine-induced clones in healthy recipients recognized only SARS-CoV-2. Clonal contraction was marked in infection- and vaccine-induced clones late after vaccination.

A note on this clone: Its antigen remains unknown.

Measured with immunoSEQ multiplex PCR; TCRdb has only the in-frame clones, and not every one. The sample includes around 54,000 clones, over 80% seen only once; the top ten take 2.4%. This CDR3 is built from 14 residues. Germline V lookup: CDR1 SGHDN, CDR2 FVKESK. V was pared by 5 bases and J by 6 bases, with 14 bases between. This receptor was obtained from a human donor who received a COVID-19 vaccine. Sequencing used CD4+ T cells from PBMCs cultured with HCoV-229E spike peptides, obtained before COVID-19 vaccination. The chain uses TRBV14 and TRBJ2-1; D tentatively reads TRBD1 or TRBD2 (5 bases each). The CDR3 is CASSWRPGPNEQFF. As DNA, the CDR3 is TGTGCCAGCAGCTGGCGACCGGGGCCCAATGAGCAGTTCTTC.